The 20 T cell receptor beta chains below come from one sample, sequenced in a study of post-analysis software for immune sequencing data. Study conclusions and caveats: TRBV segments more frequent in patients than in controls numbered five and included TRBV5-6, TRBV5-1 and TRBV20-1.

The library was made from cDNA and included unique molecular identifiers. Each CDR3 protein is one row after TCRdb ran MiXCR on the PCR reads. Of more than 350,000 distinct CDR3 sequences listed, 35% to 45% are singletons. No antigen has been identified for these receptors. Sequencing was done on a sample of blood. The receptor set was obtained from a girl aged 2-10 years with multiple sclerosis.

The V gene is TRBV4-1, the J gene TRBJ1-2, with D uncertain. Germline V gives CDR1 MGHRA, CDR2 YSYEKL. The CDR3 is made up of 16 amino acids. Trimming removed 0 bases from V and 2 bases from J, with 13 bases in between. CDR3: CASSQDWEGVNYGYTF. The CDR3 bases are TGCGCCAGCAGCCAAGATTGGGAGGGAGTCAACTATGGCTACACCTTC.

CDR3 in amino acids: CASSSGGRYTF. CDR3 coding DNA: TGTGCCTCTTCGTCGGGGGGCCGCTACACCTTC. The chain uses TRBV24-1 and TRBJ1-2; a possible D gene is TRBD1 (6 bases). The germline CDR1 and CDR2 sequences are KGHDR and SFDVKD. The CDR3 is 11 amino acids. Trimming shortened V by 12 bases and J by 9 bases, and 16 bases separated the two germline ends.

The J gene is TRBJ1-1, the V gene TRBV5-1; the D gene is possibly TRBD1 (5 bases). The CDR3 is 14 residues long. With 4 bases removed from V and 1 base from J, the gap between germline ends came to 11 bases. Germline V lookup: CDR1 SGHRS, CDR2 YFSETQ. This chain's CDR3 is CASSGAGRNTEAFF. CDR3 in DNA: TGCGCCAGCAGCGGGGCCGGGAGGAACACTGAAGCTTTCTTT.

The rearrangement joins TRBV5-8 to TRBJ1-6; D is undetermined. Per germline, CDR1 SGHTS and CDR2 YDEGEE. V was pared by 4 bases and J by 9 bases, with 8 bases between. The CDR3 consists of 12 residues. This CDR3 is CASSRISSPLHF. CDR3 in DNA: TGTGCCAGCAGCCGGATTTCTTCACCCCTCCACTTT. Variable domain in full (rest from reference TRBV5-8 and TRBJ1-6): EAGVTQSPTHLIKTRGQQATLRCSPISGHTSVYWYQQALGLGLQFLLWYDEGEERNRGNFPPRFSGRQFPNYSSELNVNALELEDSALYLCASSRISSPLHFGNGTRLTVT.

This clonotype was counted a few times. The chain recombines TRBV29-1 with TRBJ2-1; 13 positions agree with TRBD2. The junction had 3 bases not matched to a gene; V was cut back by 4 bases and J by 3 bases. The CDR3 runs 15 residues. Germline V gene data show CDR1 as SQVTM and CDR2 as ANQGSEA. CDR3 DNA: TGCAGCGTTGGGACTAGCGGGAGTAACTACAATGAGCAGTTCTTC. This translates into CSVGTSGSNYNEQFF.

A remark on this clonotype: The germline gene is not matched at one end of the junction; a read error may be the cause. CDR3 sequence: CAGSQDRDYPWNEQFF. CDR3 nucleotides: TGCGCCGGCAGCCAAGACCGGGACTATCCTTGGAATGAGCAGTTCTTC. V gene TRBV4-3 combines with J gene TRBJ2-1; 7 bases map to TRBD2. Germline V gives CDR1 LGHNA, CDR2 YSLEER. This CDR3 has 16 amino acids.

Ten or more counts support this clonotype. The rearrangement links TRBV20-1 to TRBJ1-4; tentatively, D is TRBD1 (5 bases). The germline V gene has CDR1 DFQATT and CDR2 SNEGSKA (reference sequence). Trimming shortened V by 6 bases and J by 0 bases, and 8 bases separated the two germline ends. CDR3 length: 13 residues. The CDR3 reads CSANRPTNEKLFF. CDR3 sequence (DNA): TGCAGTGCCAACAGGCCAACTAATGAAAAACTGTTTTTT.

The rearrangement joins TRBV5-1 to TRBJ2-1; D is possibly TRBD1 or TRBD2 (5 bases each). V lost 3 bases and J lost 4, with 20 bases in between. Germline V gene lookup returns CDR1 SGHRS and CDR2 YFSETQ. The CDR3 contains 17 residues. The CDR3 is CASSSELPGRPYNEQFF. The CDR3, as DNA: TGCGCCAGCAGCTCCGAGCTTCCGGGACGGCCTTACAATGAGCAGTTCTTC. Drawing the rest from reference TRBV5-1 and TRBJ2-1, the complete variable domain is KAGVTQTPRYLIKTRGQQVTLSCSPISGHRSVSWYQQTPGQGLQFLFEYFSETQRNKGNFPGRFSGRQFSNSRSEMNVSTLELGDSALYLCASSSELPGRPYNEQFFGPGTRLTVL.

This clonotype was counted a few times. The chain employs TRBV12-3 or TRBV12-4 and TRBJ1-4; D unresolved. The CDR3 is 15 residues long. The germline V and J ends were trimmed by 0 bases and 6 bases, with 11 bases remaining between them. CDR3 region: CASSLALDGDEKLFF. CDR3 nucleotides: TGTGCCAGCAGTTTAGCGTTGGACGGGGATGAAAAACTGTTTTTT.

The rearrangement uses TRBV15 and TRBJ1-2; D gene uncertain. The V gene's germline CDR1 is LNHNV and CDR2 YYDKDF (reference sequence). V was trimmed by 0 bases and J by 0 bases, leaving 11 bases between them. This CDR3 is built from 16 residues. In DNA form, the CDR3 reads TGTGCCACCAGCAGAGATCCCGCAGTCCCTAACTATGGCTACACCTTC. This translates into CATSRDPAVPNYGYTF.

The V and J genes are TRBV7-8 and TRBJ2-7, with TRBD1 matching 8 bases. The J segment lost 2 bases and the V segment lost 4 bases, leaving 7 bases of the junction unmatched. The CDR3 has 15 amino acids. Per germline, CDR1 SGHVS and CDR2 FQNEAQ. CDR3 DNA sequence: TGTGCCAGCAGCTCCAGGGGGCAGGGGACCTACGAGCAGTACTTC. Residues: CASSSRGQGTYEQYF.

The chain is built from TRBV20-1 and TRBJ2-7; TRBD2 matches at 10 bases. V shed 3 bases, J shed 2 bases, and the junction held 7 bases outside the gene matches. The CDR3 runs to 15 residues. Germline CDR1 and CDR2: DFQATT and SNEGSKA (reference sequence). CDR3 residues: CSASTLAGETYEQYF. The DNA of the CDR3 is TGCAGTGCTAGCACGCTAGCGGGGGAAACCTACGAGCAGTACTTC.

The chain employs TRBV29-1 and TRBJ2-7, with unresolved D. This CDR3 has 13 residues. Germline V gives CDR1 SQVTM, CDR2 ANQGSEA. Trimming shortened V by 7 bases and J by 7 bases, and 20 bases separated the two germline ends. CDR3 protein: CSALLLGNGEQYF. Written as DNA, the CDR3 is TGCAGCGCCCTTCTCTTAGGTAACGGGGAGCAGTACTTC.

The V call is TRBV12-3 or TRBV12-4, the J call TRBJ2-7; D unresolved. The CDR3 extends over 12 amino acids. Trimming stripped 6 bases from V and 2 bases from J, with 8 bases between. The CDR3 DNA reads TGTGCCAGCAGACAGCTTACCTACGAGCAGTACTTC. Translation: CASRQLTYEQYF.

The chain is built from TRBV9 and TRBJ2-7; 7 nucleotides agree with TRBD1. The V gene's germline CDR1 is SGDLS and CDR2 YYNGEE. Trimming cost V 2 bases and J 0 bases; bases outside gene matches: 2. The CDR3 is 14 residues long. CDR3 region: CASSVTGNSYEQYF. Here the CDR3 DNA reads TGTGCCAGCAGCGTGACAGGGAACTCCTACGAGCAGTACTTC.

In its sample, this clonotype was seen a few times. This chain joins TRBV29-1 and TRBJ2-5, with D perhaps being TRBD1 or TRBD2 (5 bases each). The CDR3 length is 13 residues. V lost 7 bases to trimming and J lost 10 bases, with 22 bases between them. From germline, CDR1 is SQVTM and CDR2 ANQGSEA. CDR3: CSGSYRTPGSQYF. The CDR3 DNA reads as TGCAGCGGGAGCTACAGGACCCCGGGGAGCCAGTACTTC.

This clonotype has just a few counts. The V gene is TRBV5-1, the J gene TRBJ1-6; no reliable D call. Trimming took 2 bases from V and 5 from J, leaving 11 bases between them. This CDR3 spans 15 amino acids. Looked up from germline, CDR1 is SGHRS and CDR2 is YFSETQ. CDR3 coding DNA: TGCGCCAGCAGCTTCAGTCCAGAGAATAATTCACCCCTCCACTTT. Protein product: CASSFSPENNSPLHF.

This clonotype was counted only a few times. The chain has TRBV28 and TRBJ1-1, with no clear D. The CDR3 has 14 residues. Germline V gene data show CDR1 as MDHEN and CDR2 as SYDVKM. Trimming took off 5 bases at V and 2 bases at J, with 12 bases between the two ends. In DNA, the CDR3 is TGTGCCAGCAGTCTGGGCAGACCCAACACTGAAGCTTTCTTT. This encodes CASSLGRPNTEAFF.

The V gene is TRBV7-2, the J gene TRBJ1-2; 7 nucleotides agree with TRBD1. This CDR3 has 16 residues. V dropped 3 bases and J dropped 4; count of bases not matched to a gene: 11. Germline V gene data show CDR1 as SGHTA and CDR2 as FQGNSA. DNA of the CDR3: TGTGCCAGCAGCTTTCGGGACAGCCTCTTCGTCTATGGCTACACCTTC. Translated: CASSFRDSLFVYGYTF.

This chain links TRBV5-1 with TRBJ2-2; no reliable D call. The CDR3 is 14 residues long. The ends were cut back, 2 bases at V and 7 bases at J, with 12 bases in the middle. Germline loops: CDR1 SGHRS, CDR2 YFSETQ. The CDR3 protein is CASSFAAEVGELFF. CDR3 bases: TGCGCCAGCAGCTTTGCAGCTGAGGTCGGGGAGCTGTTTTTT.